Sequencing of this TCR beta chain was carried out in a study of OX40 agonist ivuxolimab in advanced cancers. As for the study in general: It was ivuxolimab, an agonistic anti-OX40 (CD134) antibody, that patients were treated with. Prior checkpoint blockade (anti-PD-1, anti-PD-L1 or anti-CTLA-4) was permitted; approximately 41% had it. Study-wide results and caveats: Both CD4+ and CD8+ T cell populations in blood had undergone clonal expansion by week 6 at 0.1 to 3.0 mg/kg.

Systemic immunosuppression or autoimmune disease history was grounds to exclude patients. Per germline, CDR1 SGHRS and CDR2 YFSETQ. The CDR3 covers 14 residues. V was pared by 5 bases and J by 6 bases, with 8 bases of the junction left unmatched. Assay used: immunoSEQ multiplex PCR; TCRdb lists only in-frame clones, some missing. The sample consists of about 81,000 clones, under 90% of them appearing once. In regard to this clone: The antigen remains undetermined.

The rearrangement links TRBV5-1 to TRBJ1-2; 9 bases align to TRBD1. Here the sequenced sample was CD4+ or CD8+ T cells sorted from blood, taken in a trial of the OX40 agonist ivuxolimab. This sequence originates from an adult with an advanced solid tumor such as melanoma, head and neck, liver or kidney cancer. The CDR3 DNA sequence: TGCGCCAGCAGGCCCACCGGGACAGGGAATGGCTACACCTTC. Translation: CASRPTGTGNGYTF.